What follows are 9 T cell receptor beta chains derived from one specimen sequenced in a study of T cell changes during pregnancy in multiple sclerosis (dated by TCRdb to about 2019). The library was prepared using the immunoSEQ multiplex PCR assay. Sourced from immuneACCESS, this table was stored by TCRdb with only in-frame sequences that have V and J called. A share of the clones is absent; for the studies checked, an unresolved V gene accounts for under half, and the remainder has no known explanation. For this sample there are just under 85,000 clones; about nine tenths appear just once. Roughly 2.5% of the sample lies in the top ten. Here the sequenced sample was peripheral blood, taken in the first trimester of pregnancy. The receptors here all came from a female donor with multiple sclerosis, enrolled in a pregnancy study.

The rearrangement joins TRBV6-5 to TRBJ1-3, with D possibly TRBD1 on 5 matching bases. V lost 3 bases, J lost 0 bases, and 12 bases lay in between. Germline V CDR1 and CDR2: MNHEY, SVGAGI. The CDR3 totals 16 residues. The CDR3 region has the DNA TGTGCCAGCAGTTATACAGGACACTTCTCTGGAAACACCATATATTTT. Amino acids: CASSYTGHFSGNTIYF.

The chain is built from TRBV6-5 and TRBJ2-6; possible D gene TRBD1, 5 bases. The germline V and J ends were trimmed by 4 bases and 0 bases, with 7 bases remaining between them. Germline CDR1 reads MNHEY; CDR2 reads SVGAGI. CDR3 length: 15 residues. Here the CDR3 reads CASSSQVSGANVLTF. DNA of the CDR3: TGTGCCAGCAGTTCACAGGTCTCTGGGGCCAACGTCCTGACTTTC.

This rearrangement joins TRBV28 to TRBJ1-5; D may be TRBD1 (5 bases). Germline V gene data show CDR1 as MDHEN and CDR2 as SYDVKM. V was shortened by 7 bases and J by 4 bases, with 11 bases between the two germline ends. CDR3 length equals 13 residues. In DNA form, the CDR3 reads TGTGCCAGCATTAAGGGGCCTAATCAGCCCCAGCATTTT. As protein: CASIKGPNQPQHF.

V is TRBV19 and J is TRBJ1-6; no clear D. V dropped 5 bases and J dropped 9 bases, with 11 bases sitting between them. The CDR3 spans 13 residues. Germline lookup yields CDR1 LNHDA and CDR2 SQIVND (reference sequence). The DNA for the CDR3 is TGTGCCAGTAGTCCACAATCCAGTTCACCCCTCCACTTT. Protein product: CASSPQSSSPLHF.

The CDR3 bases are TGTGCCAGCAGACCCACAGGGTTGTGGGCAGATACGCAGTATTTT. Translation gives CASRPTGLWADTQYF. The rearrangement links TRBV28 to TRBJ2-3, with D possibly matching TRBD1 (6 bases). V was pared by 6 bases and J by 4 bases, with 17 bases between. Germline CDR1 and CDR2: MDHEN and SYDVKM. The CDR3 is made up of 15 amino acids. The whole variable domain, remainder taken from reference TRBV28 and TRBJ2-3, is DVKVTQSSRYLVKRTGEKVFLECVQDMDHENMFWYRQDPGLGLRLIYFSYDVKMKEKGDIPEGYSVSREKKERFSLILESASTNQTSMYLCASRPTGLWADTQYFGPGTRLTVL.

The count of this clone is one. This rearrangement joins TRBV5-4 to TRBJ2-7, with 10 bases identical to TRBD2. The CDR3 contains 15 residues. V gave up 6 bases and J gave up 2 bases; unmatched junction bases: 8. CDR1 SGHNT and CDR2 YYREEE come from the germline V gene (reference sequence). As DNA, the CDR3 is TGTGCCAGCACCGTACTAGCGGGACCCGCCTACGAGCAGTACTTC. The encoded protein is CASTVLAGPAYEQYF.

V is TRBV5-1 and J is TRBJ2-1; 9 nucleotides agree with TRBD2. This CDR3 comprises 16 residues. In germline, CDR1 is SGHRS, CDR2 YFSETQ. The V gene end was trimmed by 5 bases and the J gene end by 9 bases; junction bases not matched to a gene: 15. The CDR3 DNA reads TGCGCCAGCAGGGGACTAGCCATGCAAATTGATGGTGAGCAGTTCTTC. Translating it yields CASRGLAMQIDGEQFF.

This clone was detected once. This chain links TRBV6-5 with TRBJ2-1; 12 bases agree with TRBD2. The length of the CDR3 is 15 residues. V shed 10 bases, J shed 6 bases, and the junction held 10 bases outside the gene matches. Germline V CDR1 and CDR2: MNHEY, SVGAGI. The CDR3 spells CATAAGTSGFNEQFF. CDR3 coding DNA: TGTGCCACCGCAGCCGGGACTAGCGGGTTCAATGAGCAGTTCTTC.

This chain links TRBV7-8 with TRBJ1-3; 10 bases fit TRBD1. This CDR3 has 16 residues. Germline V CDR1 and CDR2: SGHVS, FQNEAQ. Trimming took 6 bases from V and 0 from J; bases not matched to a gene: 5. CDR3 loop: CASRPGQGSSGNTIYF. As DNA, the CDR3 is TGTGCCAGCAGGCCGGGACAGGGGAGCTCTGGAAACACCATATATTTT.